Listed below are T cell receptor beta chains from one sample, sequenced in a study of CD8+ T cells in alopecia areata. Profiling relied on immunoSEQ multiplex PCR, and the TCRdb table lists in-frame clones only, not all of them. The sample carries 80,000 to 95,000 clones, roughly 40% recorded once. This material consisted of CD8+ T cells sorted from blood, taken at week 24, from a patient treated with tofacitinib. Every receptor here comes from a human donor with alopecia areata. Both conserved end residues are part of each CDR3. A D gene is named only where the DNA matches it firmly. Some rows mark clone size as missing; the rest say once, few, many or name a class of expanded clone.

CDR3 protein: CASRPSDRGFPYEQYF
CDR3 DNA: TGTGCCAGCAGACCTTCTGACAGGGGATTCCCCTACGAGCAGTACTTC
V gene: TRBV11-2
J gene: TRBJ2-7
clone size: many
D gene: TRBD1

CDR3 protein: CASTSPLAGYPAYNEQFF
CDR3 DNA: TGTGCCAGCACCAGCCCCCTAGCGGGTTACCCAGCCTACAATGAGCAGTTCTTC
V gene: TRBV7-8
J gene: TRBJ2-1
clone size: few
D gene: TRBD2

CDR3 protein: CASSQGLAGNTDTQYF
CDR3 DNA: TGCGCCAGCAGCCAAGGACTAGCGGGAAACACAGATACGCAGTATTTT
V gene: TRBV4-1
J gene: TRBJ2-3
clone size: many
D gene: TRBD2

CDR3 protein: CSASGRAGTDTQYF
CDR3 DNA: TGCAGCGCCAGCGGGAGGGCCGGTACAGATACGCAGTATTTT
V gene: TRBV29-1
J gene: TRBJ2-3
clone size: -
D gene: TRBD2

CDR3 protein: CASSYGRDEQYF
CDR3 DNA: TGCGCCAGCAGCTATGGCAGGGACGAGCAGTACTTC
V gene: TRBV5-1
J gene: TRBJ2-7
clone size: -
D gene: -

CDR3 protein: CSVPDRSYGYTF
CDR3 DNA: TGCAGCGTTCCTGACAGATCCTATGGCTACACCTTC
V gene: TRBV29-1
J gene: TRBJ1-2
clone size: few
D gene: -

CDR3 protein: CASRMGYTEAFF
CDR3 DNA: TGTGCCAGTAGGATGGGGTACACTGAAGCTTTCTTT
V gene: TRBV19
J gene: TRBJ1-1
clone size: -
D gene: -

CDR3 protein: CASSTSHGSPESDTQYF
CDR3 DNA: TGTGCCAGCAGCACTAGCCACGGGAGCCCAGAATCAGATACGCAGTATTTT
V gene: TRBV9
J gene: TRBJ2-3
clone size: -
D gene: -

CDR3 protein: CATSRNNEQFF
CDR3 DNA: TGTGCCACCAGCAGAAACAATGAGCAGTTCTTC
V gene: TRBV15
J gene: TRBJ2-1
clone size: few
D gene: -

CDR3 protein: CAISESKVIPNYGYTF
CDR3 DNA: TGTGCCATCAGTGAGTCAAAGGTTATCCCTAACTATGGCTACACCTTC
V gene: TRBV10-3
J gene: TRBJ1-2
clone size: -
D gene: -

CDR3 protein: CASRRYREETQYF
CDR3 DNA: TGTGCCAGCAGGCGCTACAGGGAAGAGACCCAGTACTTC
V gene: TRBV14
J gene: TRBJ2-5
clone size: few
D gene: -

CDR3 protein: CASSYSRGGSYNEQFF
CDR3 DNA: TGTGCCAGCAGTTACTCCCGCGGGGGTAGCTACAATGAGCAGTTCTTC
V gene: TRBV6-5
J gene: TRBJ2-1
clone size: few
D gene: TRBD2

CDR3 protein: CASSTGEGRYTGELFF
CDR3 DNA: TGTGCCAGCAGTACGGGAGAAGGGAGGTACACCGGGGAGCTGTTTTTT
V gene: TRBV2
J gene: TRBJ2-2
clone size: few
D gene: -

CDR3 protein: CATSSPGHREQYF
CDR3 DNA: TGTGCCACCAGCAGCCCGGGACACCGCGAGCAGTACTTC
V gene: TRBV15
J gene: TRBJ2-7
clone size: -
D gene: -

CDR3 protein: CASTPRWDSSYNEQFF
CDR3 DNA: TGTGCCAGCACCCCGCGTTGGGACAGCTCCTACAATGAGCAGTTCTTC
V gene: TRBV2
J gene: TRBJ2-1
clone size: -
D gene: TRBD1

CDR3 protein: CASAPYSTNTGELFF
CDR3 DNA: TGTGCTAGTGCCCCCTACAGTACGAACACCGGGGAGCTGTTTTTT
V gene: TRBV12-5
J gene: TRBJ2-2
clone size: -
D gene: -

CDR3 protein: CASSVAAGTYEQYF
CDR3 DNA: TGTGCCAGCAGCGTAGCGGCGGGCACTTACGAGCAGTACTTC
V gene: TRBV9
J gene: TRBJ2-7
clone size: few
D gene: -

CDR3 protein: CSVEFGTRGETQYF
CDR3 DNA: TGCAGCGTTGAATTTGGGACTAGAGGGGAGACCCAGTACTTC
V gene: TRBV29-1
J gene: TRBJ2-5
clone size: -
D gene: TRBD2

CDR3 protein: CASSRGQGQQQPQHF
CDR3 DNA: TGCGCCAGCAGCCGGGGACAGGGACAACAACAGCCCCAGCATTTT
V gene: TRBV4-3
J gene: TRBJ1-5
clone size: -
D gene: TRBD1

CDR3 protein: CASSVGGGLTYEQYF
CDR3 DNA: TGTGCCAGCAGCGTAGGAGGTGGGTTAACGTACGAGCAGTACTTC
V gene: TRBV9
J gene: TRBJ2-7
clone size: -
D gene: -

CDR3 protein: CAWSVRGQGVTDTQYF
CDR3 DNA: TGTGCCTGGAGTGTACGAGGACAGGGAGTCACAGATACGCAGTATTTT
V gene: TRBV30
J gene: TRBJ2-3
clone size: -
D gene: TRBD1

CDR3 protein: CASSQNRDSSYNEQFF
CDR3 DNA: TGCGCCAGCAGCCAAAACAGGGACAGCTCCTACAATGAGCAGTTCTTC
V gene: TRBV4-3
J gene: TRBJ2-1
clone size: -
D gene: TRBD1

CDR3 protein: CASSPTGGSYEQYF
CDR3 DNA: TGTGCCAGCAGCCCAACAGGGGGCTCCTACGAGCAGTACTTC
V gene: TRBV7-2
J gene: TRBJ2-7
clone size: few
D gene: TRBD1

CDR3 protein: CASSLGGEPYNEQFF
CDR3 DNA: TGTGCCAGCAGCTTAGGTGGCGAACCCTACAATGAGCAGTTCTTC
V gene: TRBV7-2
J gene: TRBJ2-1
clone size: -
D gene: -

CDR3 protein: CASSLGGRTGELFF
CDR3 DNA: TGTGCCAGCAGCTTGGGAGGGCGAACCGGGGAGCTGTTTTTT
V gene: TRBV5-6
J gene: TRBJ2-2
clone size: -
D gene: -

CDR3 protein: CASSAGSYEQYF
CDR3 DNA: TGTGCCAGCAGTGCGGGGAGTTACGAGCAGTACTTC
V gene: TRBV6-5
J gene: TRBJ2-7
clone size: -
D gene: -

CDR3 protein: CASSLSDGNTEAFF
CDR3 DNA: TGTGCCAGCAGTTTATCGGATGGAAACACTGAAGCTTTCTTT
V gene: TRBV27
J gene: TRBJ1-1
clone size: -
D gene: -

CDR3 protein: CASMGPDTQYF
CDR3 DNA: TGTGCCAGCATGGGGCCAGATACGCAGTATTTT
V gene: TRBV7-8
J gene: TRBJ2-3
clone size: -
D gene: -

CDR3 protein: CASSLEVVGYEQYF
CDR3 DNA: TGTGCCAGCAGCTTAGAGGTAGTTGGTTACGAGCAGTACTTC
V gene: TRBV7-2
J gene: TRBJ2-7
clone size: -
D gene: -

CDR3 protein: CASSLASSDEQFF
CDR3 DNA: TGTGCCAGCAGTTTGGCAAGTTCCGATGAGCAGTTCTTC
V gene: TRBV27
J gene: TRBJ2-1
clone size: -
D gene: -

CDR3 protein: CASSLGSGNQPQHF
CDR3 DNA: TGTGCCAGCAGCTTGGGGTCTGGGAATCAGCCCCAGCATTTT
V gene: TRBV7-6
J gene: TRBJ1-5
clone size: -
D gene: -

CDR3 protein: CASSLALTGDEQYF
CDR3 DNA: TGTGCCAGCAGCTTAGCTCTAACAGGGGACGAGCAGTACTTC
V gene: TRBV7-9
J gene: TRBJ2-7
clone size: -
D gene: TRBD1

CDR3 protein: CASSPGPGTEYF
CDR3 DNA: TGTGCCAGCAGCCCAGGCCCCGGGACAGAGTACTTC
V gene: TRBV6-1
J gene: TRBJ2-7
clone size: -
D gene: TRBD1

CDR3 protein: CASSPRQTYEQYF
CDR3 DNA: TGTGCCAGCAGCCCGAGACAGACCTACGAGCAGTACTTC
V gene: TRBV7-9
J gene: TRBJ2-7
clone size: -
D gene: -

CDR3 protein: CASSLAGASYGYTF
CDR3 DNA: TGTGCCAGCAGTTTAGCGGGAGCCTCTTATGGCTACACCTTC
V gene: TRBV27
J gene: TRBJ1-2
clone size: -
D gene: -

CDR3 protein: CASSSRDNWGETQYF
CDR3 DNA: TGCGCCAGCAGCTCCCGGGATAACTGGGGAGAGACCCAGTACTTC
V gene: TRBV5-1
J gene: TRBJ2-5
clone size: few
D gene: -

CDR3 protein: CSVSGSPAGTGELFF
CDR3 DNA: TGCAGCGTCTCAGGCTCGCCGGCCGGCACCGGGGAGCTGTTTTTT
V gene: TRBV29-1
J gene: TRBJ2-2
clone size: few
D gene: -

CDR3 protein: CASSLYGLADSYNEQFF
CDR3 DNA: TGTGCCAGCAGTTTATACGGACTAGCGGATTCCTACAATGAGCAGTTCTTC
V gene: TRBV27
J gene: TRBJ2-1
clone size: -
D gene: TRBD2

CDR3 protein: CATSASNQPQHF
CDR3 DNA: TGTGCCACCAGCGCCAGCAATCAGCCCCAGCATTTT
V gene: TRBV15
J gene: TRBJ1-5
clone size: -
D gene: -

CDR3 protein: CASSFRNTGELFF
CDR3 DNA: TGTGCCAGCAGCTTCCGGAACACCGGGGAGCTGTTTTTT
V gene: TRBV11-2
J gene: TRBJ2-2
clone size: -
D gene: -

CDR3 protein: CASRGGRTDTQYF
CDR3 DNA: TGTGCCAGCCGCGGGGGGCGCACAGATACGCAGTATTTT
V gene: TRBV6-5
J gene: TRBJ2-3
clone size: -
D gene: TRBD2

CDR3 protein: CASTEGPSGQTNYGYTF
CDR3 DNA: TGTGCCAGCACCGAAGGCCCCTCGGGACAGACCAACTATGGCTACACCTTC
V gene: TRBV13
J gene: TRBJ1-2
clone size: -
D gene: TRBD1

CDR3 protein: CASSQTGLAGSTDTQYF
CDR3 DNA: TGCGCCAGCAGCCAGACCGGACTAGCGGGAAGCACAGATACGCAGTATTTT
V gene: TRBV4-1
J gene: TRBJ2-3
clone size: -
D gene: TRBD2

CDR3 protein: CSVSARRTTEAFF
CDR3 DNA: TGCAGCGTTTCTGCCAGGCGAACCACTGAAGCTTTCTTT
V gene: TRBV29-1
J gene: TRBJ1-1
clone size: few
D gene: -

CDR3 protein: CASSLTVGSNQPQHF
CDR3 DNA: TGCGCCAGCAGCTTGACAGTTGGGAGCAATCAGCCCCAGCATTTT
V gene: TRBV5-1
J gene: TRBJ1-5
clone size: few
D gene: -